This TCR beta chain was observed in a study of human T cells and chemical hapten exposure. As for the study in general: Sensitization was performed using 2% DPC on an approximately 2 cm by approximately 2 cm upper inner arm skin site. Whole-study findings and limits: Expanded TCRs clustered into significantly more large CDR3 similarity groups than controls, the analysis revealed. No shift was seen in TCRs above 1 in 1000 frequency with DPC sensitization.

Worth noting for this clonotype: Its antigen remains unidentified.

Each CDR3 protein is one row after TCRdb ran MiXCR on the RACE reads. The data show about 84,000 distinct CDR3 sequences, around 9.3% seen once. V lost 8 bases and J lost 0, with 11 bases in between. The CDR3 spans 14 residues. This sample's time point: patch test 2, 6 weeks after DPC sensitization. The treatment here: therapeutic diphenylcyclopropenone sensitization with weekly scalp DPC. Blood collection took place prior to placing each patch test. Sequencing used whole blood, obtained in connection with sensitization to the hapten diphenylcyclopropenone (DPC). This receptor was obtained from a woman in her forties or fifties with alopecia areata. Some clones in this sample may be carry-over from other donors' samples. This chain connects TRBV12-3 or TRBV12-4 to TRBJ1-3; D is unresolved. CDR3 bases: TGTGCCAGCGGAGAGCAAGACTCTGGAAACACCATATATTTT. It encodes CASGEQDSGNTIYF.